This entry describes one TCR beta chain. Seattle patients were enrolled while actively infected and followed longitudinally. Sequencing was performed with immunoSEQ multiplex PCR; in TCRdb, only in-frame clones are kept and a portion is missing. The data show about 170,000 clones, around 87% seen once. This sample is drawn from a study of blood T cell repertoires in COVID-19. Study-level information: COVID-19 samples from acute and convalescent phases originated in the United States, Italy and Spain. From T cells, B-cell-depleted T cells, or PBMCs came the material, which was cDNA or gDNA.

The V gene lost 4 bases and the J gene lost 0 bases, with 21 bases spanning the gap. The CDR3 consists of 18 residues. Germline CDR1 and CDR2: SGDLS and YYNGEE. The J gene is TRBJ2-3, the V gene TRBV9; weak D call: TRBD1 (6 bases). The sequencing sample was made of peripheral blood. The sequence was collected from a woman of 80 years or more with COVID-19, enrolled during active disease. The CDR3: CASSPGKSTGVSTDTQYF. The CDR3 nucleotides read TGTGCCAGCAGCCCTGGAAAATCGACAGGAGTTAGCACAGATACGCAGTATTTT.